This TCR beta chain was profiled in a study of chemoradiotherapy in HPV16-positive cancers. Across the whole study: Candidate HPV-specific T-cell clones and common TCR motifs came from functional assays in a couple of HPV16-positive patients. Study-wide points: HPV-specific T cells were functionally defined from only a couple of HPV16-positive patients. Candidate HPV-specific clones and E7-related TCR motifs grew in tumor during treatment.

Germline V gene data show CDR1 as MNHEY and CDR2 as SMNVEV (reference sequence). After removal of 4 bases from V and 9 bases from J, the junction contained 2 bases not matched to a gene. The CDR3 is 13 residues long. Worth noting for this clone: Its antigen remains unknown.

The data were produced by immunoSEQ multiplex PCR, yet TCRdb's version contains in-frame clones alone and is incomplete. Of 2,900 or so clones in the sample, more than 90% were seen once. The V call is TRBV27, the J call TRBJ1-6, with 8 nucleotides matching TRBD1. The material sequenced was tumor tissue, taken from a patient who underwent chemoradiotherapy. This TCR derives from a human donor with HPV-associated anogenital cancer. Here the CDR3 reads CASSWTGRSPLHF. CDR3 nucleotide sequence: TGTGCCAGCAGTTGGACAGGGCGTTCACCCCTCCACTTT.